This T cell receptor beta chain emerged from a study of human T cells and chemical hapten exposure. Turning to the study itself: Throughout a study of roughly 24 weeks, patients underwent weekly scalp administration of diphenylcyclopropenone doses.

Germline CDR1 is SEHNR and CDR2 is FQNEAQ (reference sequence). J gave up 7 bases and V 5 bases, and 10 bases lay outside the gene matches. The CDR3 is 15 residues long. The time point: pre-sensitization, week 0. Treatment specified: therapeutic diphenylcyclopropenone sensitization with weekly scalp DPC. TCRdb re-analysed the RACE reads in MiXCR, keeping a single row per CDR3 protein. The table includes around 300,000 distinct CDR3 sequences, 7.5% to 8% detected once. The material was whole blood, obtained in connection with sensitization to the hapten diphenylcyclopropenone (DPC). The sequence was collected from a man aged 18 to 29 with alopecia areata. Some clones in this sample may be carry-over from other donors' samples. The chain carries TRBV7-9 and TRBJ2-1; 8 bases are shared with TRBD1. The CDR3 sequence is CASSPRTGSRNEQFF. CDR3 nucleotides: TGTGCCAGCAGCCCCCGGACAGGGTCTCGGAATGAGCAGTTCTTC.